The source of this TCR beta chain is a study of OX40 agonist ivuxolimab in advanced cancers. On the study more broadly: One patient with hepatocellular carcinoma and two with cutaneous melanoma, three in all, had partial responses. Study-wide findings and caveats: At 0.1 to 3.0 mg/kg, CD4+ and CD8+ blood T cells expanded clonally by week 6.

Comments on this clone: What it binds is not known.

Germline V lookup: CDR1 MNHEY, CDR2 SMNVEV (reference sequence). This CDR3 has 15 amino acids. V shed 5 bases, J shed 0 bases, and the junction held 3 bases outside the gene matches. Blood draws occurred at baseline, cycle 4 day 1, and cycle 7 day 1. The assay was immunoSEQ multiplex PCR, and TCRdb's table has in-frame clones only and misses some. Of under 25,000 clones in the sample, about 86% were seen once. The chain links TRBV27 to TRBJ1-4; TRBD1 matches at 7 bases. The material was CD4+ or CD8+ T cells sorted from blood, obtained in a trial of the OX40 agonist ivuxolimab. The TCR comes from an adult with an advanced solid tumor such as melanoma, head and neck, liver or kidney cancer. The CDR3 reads CASSPQGATNEKLFF. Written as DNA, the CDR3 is TGTGCCAGCAGTCCCCAGGGGGCAACTAATGAAAAACTGTTTTTT.